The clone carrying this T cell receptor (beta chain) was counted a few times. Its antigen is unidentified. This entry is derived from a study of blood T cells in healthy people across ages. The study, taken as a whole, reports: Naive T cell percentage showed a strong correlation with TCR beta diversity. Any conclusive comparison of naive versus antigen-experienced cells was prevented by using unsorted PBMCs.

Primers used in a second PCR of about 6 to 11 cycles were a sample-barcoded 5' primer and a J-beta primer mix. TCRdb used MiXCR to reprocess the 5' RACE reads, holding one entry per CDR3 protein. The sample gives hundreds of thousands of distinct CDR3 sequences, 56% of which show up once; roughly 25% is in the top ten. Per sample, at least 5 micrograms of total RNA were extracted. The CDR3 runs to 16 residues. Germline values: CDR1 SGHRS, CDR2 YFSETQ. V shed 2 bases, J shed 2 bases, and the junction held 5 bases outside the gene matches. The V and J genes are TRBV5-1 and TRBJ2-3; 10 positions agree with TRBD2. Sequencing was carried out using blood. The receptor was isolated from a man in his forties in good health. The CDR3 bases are TGCGCCAGCAGCTTAACTAGCGGGAATCCCACAGATACGCAGTATTTT. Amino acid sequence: CASSLTSGNPTDTQYF.